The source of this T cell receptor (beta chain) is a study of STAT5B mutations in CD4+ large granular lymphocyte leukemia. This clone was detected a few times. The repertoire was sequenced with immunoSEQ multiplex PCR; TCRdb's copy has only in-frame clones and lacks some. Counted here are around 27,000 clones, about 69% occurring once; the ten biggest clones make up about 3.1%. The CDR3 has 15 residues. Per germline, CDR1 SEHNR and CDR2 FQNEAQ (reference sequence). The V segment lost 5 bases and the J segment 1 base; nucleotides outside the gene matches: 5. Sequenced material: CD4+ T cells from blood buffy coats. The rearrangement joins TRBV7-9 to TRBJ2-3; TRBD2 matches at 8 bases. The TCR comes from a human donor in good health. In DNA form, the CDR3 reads TGTGCCAGCAGCAGGGGACTAGGCGGCACAGATACGCAGTATTTT. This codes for CASSRGLGGTDTQYF.